Shown below are 30 T cell receptor beta chains from a single sample sequenced in a study of beta chain features in type 1 diabetes. Points from the study as a whole: All four CD4+ subsets of Type 1 diabetes patients contained TCRB CDR3s that were moderately but significantly shorter.

Their antigens are not known. The investigators reverse transcribed all of the isolated RNA, so they sequenced expressed TCRB transcripts. The protocol was immunoSEQ multiplex PCR, while the TCRdb copy is restricted to in-frame clones and leaves out a portion. The sample holds about 230,000 clones, roughly 17% seen once. Sequencing used naive CD4+ T cells from blood. Receptor source: a young man with type 1 diabetes.

A few counts support this clone. This chain joins TRBV5-6 and TRBJ2-5; D remains unclear. V was trimmed by 1 base and J by 1 base, leaving 8 bases between them. The CDR3 has 14 residues. Per the germline V gene, CDR1 is SGHDT and CDR2 is YYEEEE. CDR3 sequence (DNA): TGTGCCAGCAGCTTGCAGTATACCCAAGAGACCCAGTACTTC. It encodes CASSLQYTQETQYF.

This clone was seen a few times. V gene TRBV4-1 combines with J gene TRBJ1-4; the D is unclear. Trimming stripped 7 bases from V and 2 bases from J, with 5 bases between. This CDR3 is built from 12 residues. Looked up from germline, CDR1 is MGHRA and CDR2 is YSYEKL. The CDR3, as DNA: TGCGCCAGCAAGGGTACTAATGAAAAACTGTTTTTT. Translating gives CASKGTNEKLFF.

The rearrangement uses TRBV30 and TRBJ1-2, with TRBD1 as a possible D gene (5 bases). CDR1 and CDR2 (germline): GTSNPN, SVGIG (reference sequence). The CDR3 spans 11 residues. The V end was cut by 3 bases, the J end by 8 bases, with 10 bases between. The CDR3 sequence: CAWSMGQGYTF. The CDR3 DNA reads as TGTGCCTGGAGCATGGGGCAAGGCTACACCTTC.

The chain combines TRBV29-1 with TRBJ2-3, with 16 bases that match TRBD2. This CDR3 is 14 amino acids long. V was clipped by 8 bases and J by 5 bases; unmatched bases: 4. CDR1 and CDR2 from the germline V gene are SQVTM and ANQGSEA. The CDR3 sequence is CSSGLAGGQDTQYF. The CDR3 DNA reads TGCAGCTCGGGACTAGCGGGAGGGCAAGATACGCAGTATTTT.

This rearrangement joins TRBV7-2 to TRBJ2-1; 8 nucleotides line up with TRBD2. The germline V gene encodes CDR1 SGHTA and CDR2 FQGNSA. The CDR3 loop spans 16 amino acids. Germline trimming cut 5 bases from V and 1 base from J; bases unmatched to any gene: 7. Here the CDR3 DNA reads TGTGCCAGCAGCCCGGCAGCGGGAGCTTCCTACAATGAGCAGTTCTTC. Translated, it gives CASSPAAGASYNEQFF.

A few counts support this clone. The chain combines TRBV7-2 with TRBJ2-7; D possibly corresponds to TRBD1 (5 bases). The V gene's germline CDR1 is SGHTA and CDR2 FQGNSA. V gave up 1 base and J gave up 2 bases, with 9 bases separating them. This CDR3 comprises 14 residues. CDR3 in DNA: TGTGCCAGCAGCTTAGGGGGCAGGACCTACGAGCAGTACTTC. It yields the protein CASSLGGRTYEQYF. The variable domain in full, with the rest retrieved from reference TRBV7-2 and TRBJ2-7, is GAGVSQSPSNKVTEKGKDVELRCDPISGHTALYWYRQSLGQGLEFLIYFQGNSAPDKSGLPSDRFSAERTGGSVSTLTIQRTQQEDSAVYLCASSLGGRTYEQYFGPGTRLTVT.

The V call is TRBV4-1, the J call TRBJ1-3, with D maybe TRBD1 (6 bases). V lost 1 base to trimming and J lost 3 bases, with 22 bases between them. Germline CDR1 reads MGHRA; CDR2 reads YSYEKL. The CDR3 is 19 residues long. CDR3 sequence: CASSQASTLGQRGGNTIYF. CDR3 bases: TGCGCCAGCAGCCAAGCCTCAACCCTCGGACAGAGAGGTGGAAACACCATATATTTT.

The rearrangement uses TRBV7-2 and TRBJ2-5; D is possibly TRBD1 or TRBD2 (6 bases each). The V end lost 5 bases, the J end lost 5 bases, and 18 bases lay between the germline ends. Germline assignment: CDR1 SGHTA and CDR2 FQGNSA. This CDR3 spans 15 amino acids. In DNA form, the CDR3 reads TGTGCCAGCAGCCCACAAGGGGGGCGCGGGGAGACCCAGTACTTC. This sequence encodes CASSPQGGRGETQYF.

This clone was picked up a small number of times. The chain couples TRBV7-9 to TRBJ2-1; no reliable D call. The CDR3 sequence is 13 residues long. Germline lookup yields CDR1 SEHNR and CDR2 FQNEAQ (reference sequence). Trimming took off 1 base at V and 5 bases at J, with 6 bases between the two ends. The CDR3 region has the DNA TGTGCCAGCAGCTTAGGGGCCCACAATGAGCAGTTCTTC. It encodes CASSLGAHNEQFF.

The chain employs TRBV21-1 and TRBJ2-1; TRBD2 is the table's D call and was not checked against the DNA. TRBV21-1 is a pseudogene locus. The CDR3 consists of 15 residues. CDR3 protein: CASSKREVSYNEQFF. The CDR3, as DNA: TGTGCCAGCAGCAAGCGGGAGGTCTCCTACAATGAGCAGTTCTTC.

A few counts support this clone. This chain connects TRBV14 to TRBJ2-4; 9 nucleotides agree with TRBD1. This CDR3 region has 18 residues. Losses at the gene ends were 3 bases for V and 1 base for J; bases not matched to a gene: 10. Germline lookup yields CDR1 SGHDN and CDR2 FVKESK. As DNA, the CDR3 is TGTGCCAGCAGCCAGGGACAGGGACTGCCTCGTGCCAAAAACATTCAGTACTTC. It yields the protein CASSQGQGLPRAKNIQYF.

This clone has only one observation. Other DNA sequences in the sample encode the same CDR3. The chain is built from TRBV7-2 and TRBJ2-5; D is unresolved. Germline CDR1 is SGHTA and CDR2 is FQGNSA. V lost 1 base to trimming and J lost 5 bases, with 11 bases between them. The CDR3 length is 14 residues. As DNA, the CDR3 is TGTGCCAGCAGCTTAGGGCGCTCCCAGGAGACCCAGTACTTC. Translating gives CASSLGRSQETQYF.

V and J are TRBV29-1 and TRBJ2-3; 10 nucleotides agree with TRBD2. The CDR3 contains 17 residues. V shed 8 bases and J 3 bases; nucleotides not matched to a gene: 17. The V gene's germline CDR1 is SQVTM and CDR2 ANQGSEA. This CDR3 is CSPRGPLSAGGTDTQYF. CDR3 DNA sequence: TGCAGCCCAAGGGGCCCCCTTTCAGCGGGAGGGACAGATACGCAGTATTTT.

This clone was counted between two and nine times. The rearrangement joins TRBV6-1 to TRBJ2-5; D remains ambiguous. Germline V CDR1 and CDR2: MNHNS, SASEGT. V was pared by 2 bases and J by 2 bases, with 6 bases between. The CDR3 is 13 amino acids. CDR3: CASSEWSQETQYF. CDR3 coding DNA: TGTGCCAGCAGTGAATGGTCTCAAGAGACCCAGTACTTC.

The J gene is TRBJ2-2, the V gene TRBV28; D unclear. CDR1 is MDHEN, CDR2 SYDVKM, per germline. Between the trimmed V and J ends, which lost 2 bases and 6 bases, there was a span of 4 bases. This CDR3 spans 12 amino acids. CDR3 in DNA: TGTGCCAGCAGTTTAGGTTCCGGGGAGCTGTTTTTT. It encodes CASSLGSGELFF.

CDR3: CASSHARRVETQYF. CDR3 nucleotides: TGCGCCAGCAGCCACGCCCGAAGGGTAGAGACCCAGTACTTC. V is TRBV4-3 and J is TRBJ2-5; D gene unclear. The V gene's germline CDR1 is LGHNA and CDR2 YSLEER. This CDR3 has 14 amino acids. V lost 3 bases to trimming and J lost 4 bases, with 12 bases between them.

The chain couples TRBV7-9 to TRBJ2-3; 7 nucleotides line up with TRBD1. V lost 4 bases to trimming and J lost 1 base; unmatched junction nucleotides: 8. Germline V gene lookup returns CDR1 SEHNR and CDR2 FQNEAQ (reference sequence). The CDR3 is made up of 16 amino acids. The CDR3 DNA sequence: TGTGCCAGCAGCTCGAGGAAGGGGGCTGGCACAGATACGCAGTATTTT. Its translation: CASSSRKGAGTDTQYF.

The table lists this clone with a few counts. The V gene is TRBV20-1, the J gene TRBJ2-7; D gene ambiguous. Deletions cut 3 bases from V and 2 bases from J, with 5 bases between. Per germline, CDR1 DFQATT and CDR2 SNEGSKA (reference sequence). This CDR3 is built from 11 residues. CDR3 residues: CSASTAYEQYF. CDR3 DNA: TGCAGTGCTAGTACCGCCTACGAGCAGTACTTC.

V gene TRBV5-1 combines with J gene TRBJ2-1; D is possibly TRBD1 (6 bases). V was trimmed by 2 bases and J by 9 bases, leaving 9 bases between them. Germline CDR1 and CDR2: SGHRS and YFSETQ. The CDR3 has 12 amino acids. CDR3 coding DNA: TGCGCCAGCAGCTTTCAGGGGAGTGAGCAGTTCTTC. Its protein is CASSFQGSEQFF.

This clone was counted a few times. V and J are TRBV30 and TRBJ2-5, with 10 bases aligning to TRBD1. Germline V CDR1 and CDR2: GTSNPN, SVGIG (reference sequence). V shed 5 bases, J shed 4 bases, and the junction held 4 bases outside the gene matches. The CDR3 is 13 amino acids. The CDR3 sequence is CAWGTGAGETQYF. DNA for the CDR3: TGTGCCTGGGGGACAGGGGCGGGAGAGACCCAGTACTTC.

The genes are TRBV10-3 and TRBJ2-6, with D possibly being TRBD1 (5 bases). Germline values: CDR1 ENHRY, CDR2 SYGVKD. The V gene lost 5 bases and the J gene lost 0 bases, with 5 bases spanning the gap. The CDR3 length is 14 residues. The CDR3 coding sequence is TGTGCCATCAGTCAGGGCTCTGGGGCCAACGTCCTGACTTTC. This encodes CAISQGSGANVLTF.

This clone was seen a handful of times. V and J are TRBV11-2 and TRBJ2-5, with 7 positions matching TRBD1. In germline, CDR1 is SGHAT, CDR2 FQNNGV. V gave up 3 bases and J gave up 2 bases; unmatched junction bases: 6. The CDR3 consists of 15 residues. In DNA form, the CDR3 reads TGTGCCAGCAGCTTGATCAGGGGGTCTCAAGAGACCCAGTACTTC. Translating it yields CASSLIRGSQETQYF.

A few counts support this clone. This chain links TRBV29-1 with TRBJ2-7; maybe TRBD1 (6 bases). Germline CDR1 and CDR2: SQVTM and ANQGSEA. Trimming removed 0 bases from V and 3 bases from J, with 15 bases in between. This CDR3 is 15 amino acids long. The CDR3 is CSVEEGGNRIYEQYF. CDR3 sequence (DNA): TGCAGCGTTGAAGAAGGGGGAAATCGAATCTACGAGCAGTACTTC.

The J gene is TRBJ2-3, the V gene TRBV5-4, with D uncertain. Trimming took off 2 bases at V and 0 bases at J, with 7 bases between the two ends. Germline loops: CDR1 SGHNT, CDR2 YYREEE (reference sequence). The CDR3 runs 14 residues. The CDR3 sequence: CASSFPGSTDTQYF. The CDR3, as DNA: TGTGCCAGCAGCTTTCCCGGGAGCACAGATACGCAGTATTTT.

This clone has just a few counts. The chain couples TRBV5-6 to TRBJ2-2; D unclear. The V gene lost 1 base and the J gene lost 1 base, with 5 bases spanning the gap. CDR1 is SGHDT and CDR2 is YYEEEE in the germline V gene. The CDR3 totals 14 residues. The CDR3 protein is CASSLPVNTGELFF. CDR3 nucleotides: TGTGCCAGCAGCTTGCCGGTGAACACCGGGGAGCTGTTTTTT.

This clone occurred a few times. This chain connects TRBV10-3 to TRBJ2-7; 10 bases are a match to TRBD1. The CDR3 runs to 15 residues. Germline lookup yields CDR1 ENHRY and CDR2 SYGVKD. V lost 4 bases, J lost 3 bases, and 6 bases stayed unmatched. The CDR3 nucleotides are TGTGCCATCAGTGGTAGACAGGGGGCTCTCTACGAGCAGTACTTC. This gives the protein CAISGRQGALYEQYF.

In this sample, this clone turned up a few times. V gene TRBV2 combines with J gene TRBJ2-3; tentatively, D is TRBD2 (6 bases). The CDR3 consists of 14 residues. Germline V gene sequence: CDR1 SNHLY, CDR2 FYNNEI. V lost 8 bases and J 2 bases, leaving 14 bases between the germline ends. For the CDR3, the DNA is TGTGCCAGCCGCGTGCGCGGGACCACAGATACGCAGTATTTT. It translates to CASRVRGTTDTQYF.

The chain couples TRBV18 to TRBJ2-7, with D perhaps being TRBD1 or TRBD2 (5 bases each). CDR1 KGHSH and CDR2 LQKENI come from the germline V gene. Trimming removed 8 bases at V and 6 bases at J, with 20 bases between. The CDR3 runs to 14 residues. CDR3 sequence (DNA): TGTGCCAGCGTCGGAGGCAGGGAAGAGGGCGAGCAGTACTTC. Residues: CASVGGREEGEQYF.

In this sample, this clone turned up a few times. The chain uses TRBV20-1 and TRBJ1-1; the D is unclear. The CDR3 has 11 residues. V was pared by 4 bases and J by 1 base, with 4 bases between. Germline V CDR1 and CDR2: DFQATT, SNEGSKA (reference sequence). In DNA, the CDR3 is TGCAGTGCTAACGGGAACACTGAAGCTTTCTTT. The encoded protein is CSANGNTEAFF.

This clone was counted between two and nine times. The chain couples TRBV2 to TRBJ2-5, with TRBD2 identical over 9 bases. The ends lost 5 bases at V and 3 bases at J; junction bases unmatched: 4. Per the germline V gene, CDR1 is SNHLY and CDR2 is FYNNEI. The CDR3 loop spans 14 amino acids. The CDR3 DNA reads as TGTGCCAGCAGTCCGACTAGCGGAAAAGAGACCCAGTACTTC. This codes for CASSPTSGKETQYF. The variable domain in full, with the rest retrieved from reference TRBV2 and TRBJ2-5, is EPEVTQTPSHQVTQMGQEVILRCVPISNHLYFYWYRQILGQKVEFLVSFYNNEISEKSEIFDDQFSVERPDGSNFTLKIRSTKLEDSAMYFCASSPTSGKETQYFGPGTRLLVL.